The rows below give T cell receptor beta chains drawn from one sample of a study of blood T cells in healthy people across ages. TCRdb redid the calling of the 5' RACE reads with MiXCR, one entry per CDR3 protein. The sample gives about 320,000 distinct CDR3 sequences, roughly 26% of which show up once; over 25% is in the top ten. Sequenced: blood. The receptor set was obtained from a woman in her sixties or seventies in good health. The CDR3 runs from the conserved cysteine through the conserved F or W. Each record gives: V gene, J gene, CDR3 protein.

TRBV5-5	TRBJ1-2	CASSVQGRPNYGYTF
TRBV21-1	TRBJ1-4	CASSGTTTNEKLFF
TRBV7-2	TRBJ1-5	CASSLGPGYSNQPQHF
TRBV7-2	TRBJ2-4	CASSAPRTGVGKNIQYF
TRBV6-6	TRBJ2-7	CASSHGTGPAGQYF
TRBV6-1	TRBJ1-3	CASSEDGKSGNTIYF
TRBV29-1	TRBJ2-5	CSVPYLGSQETQYF
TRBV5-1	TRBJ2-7	CASSVGTGEQQYF
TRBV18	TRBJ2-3	CASSPSSTDTQYF
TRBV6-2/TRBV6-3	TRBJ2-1	CAIQREVKGNNEQFF
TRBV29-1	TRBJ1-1	CSVDPPLVTEAFF
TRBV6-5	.	CASSYGLLVGEQFF
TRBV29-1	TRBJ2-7	CSAAVTYEQYF
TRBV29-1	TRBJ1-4	CSVPGTENEKLFF
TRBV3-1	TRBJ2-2	CASSQRRAGELFF
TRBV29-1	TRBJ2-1	CSVEDPEFYNEQFF
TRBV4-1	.	CASSTDRTYEQYF
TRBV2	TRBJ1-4	CASIGRANEKLFF
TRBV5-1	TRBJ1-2	CASSLQQGYGYTF
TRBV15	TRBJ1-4	CATSSGGKLFF
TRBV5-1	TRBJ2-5	CASSLAASGGASRETQYF
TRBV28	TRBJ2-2	CASSLSRDTGELFF
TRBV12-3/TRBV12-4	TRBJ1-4	CASSLAGTGIEKLFF
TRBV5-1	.	CASSPQGREETQYF
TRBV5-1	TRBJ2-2	CASSSQWTGGRPGELFF
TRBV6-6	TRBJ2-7	CASSWDRGQYEQYF
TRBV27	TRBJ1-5	CASKAVEGQGHQPQHF
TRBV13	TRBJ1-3	CASSRRQSGGNTIYF
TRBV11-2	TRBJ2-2	CASSLNGAQVTGELFF
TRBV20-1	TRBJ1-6	CSAPPTVYNSPLHF
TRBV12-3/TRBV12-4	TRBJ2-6	CASSQAGTGSSGANVLTF
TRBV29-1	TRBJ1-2	CGVDRQQGYDYGYTF
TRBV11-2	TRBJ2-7	CASGHSGSGEQYF
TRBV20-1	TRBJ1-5	CSARARTGRNQPQHF
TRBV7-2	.	CASITTGGFYNEQFF
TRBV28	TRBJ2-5	CASSLIGSGETQYF
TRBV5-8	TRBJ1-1	CASSLERGLNVGTEAFF
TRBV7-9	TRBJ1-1	CASSLDPGQGSNTEAFF
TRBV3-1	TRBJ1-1	CASSQTGIAEAFF
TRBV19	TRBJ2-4	CASSTGTSGGHIQYF
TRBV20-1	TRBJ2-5	CSARDAWIETQYF
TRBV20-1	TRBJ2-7	CSASSTSGRSYEQYF
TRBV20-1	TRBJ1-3	CSAREGTGGINTIYF
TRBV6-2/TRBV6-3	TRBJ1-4	CASSVDEKLFF
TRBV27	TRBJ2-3	CASSSGRGRMTDTQYF
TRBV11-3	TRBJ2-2	CASSGRLGTGELFF
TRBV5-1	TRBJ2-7	CASSIGQASSYEQYF
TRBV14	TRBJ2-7	CASSPGTSGTLTYEQYF
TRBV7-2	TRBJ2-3	CASSSQGGRTDTQYF
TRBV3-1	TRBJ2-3	CASSQGTSGSADTQYF
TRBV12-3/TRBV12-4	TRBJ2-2	CASSLDSAAGELFF
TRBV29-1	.	CSVVVPISYRYEQYF
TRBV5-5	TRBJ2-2	CASSSPGAVGAGELFF